Listed here are 23 T cell receptor beta chains from one sample, sequenced in a study of beta chain features in type 1 diabetes. Study observations and caveats: TCRB CDR3 length was moderately but significantly reduced in all four CD4+ subsets of Type 1 diabetes patients.

Expressed TCRB transcripts were sequenced because the isolated RNA had all been reverse transcribed beforehand. Repertoires were generated with immunoSEQ multiplex PCR, while TCRdb's copy carries only in-frame clones and drops some. Of some 290,000 clones listed, approximately 25% are singletons. Their recognized antigens are unknown. The sequencing sample was made of naive CD4+ T cells from blood. The receptors originated from a woman aged 25 to 39 with type 1 diabetes.

The chain employs TRBV12-5 and TRBJ2-1; TRBD1 matches 9 bases. This CDR3 has 14 amino acids. The junction had 14 bases not matched to a gene; V was cut back by 4 bases and J by 16 bases. Per germline, CDR1 LGHNT and CDR2 FRNRAP. The CDR3 DNA sequence: TGTGCTAGTGGTTCTCCAAATCCGAGGACAGGGGACTTCTTC. It specifies CASGSPNPRTGDFF.

The rearrangement links TRBV12-5 to TRBJ2-5; possibly TRBD1 for D (5 bases). Germline V CDR1 and CDR2: LGHNT, FRNRAP. This CDR3 comprises 13 residues. The V and J ends lost 5 bases and 2 bases respectively, with 9 bases between them. The CDR3: CASGQDIQETQYF. The DNA of the CDR3 is TGTGCTAGTGGTCAGGACATTCAAGAGACCCAGTACTTC.

This clone was recorded a few times. This chain connects TRBV18 to TRBJ1-1; D is perhaps TRBD1 (5 bases). V lost 6 bases, J lost 4 bases, and 15 bases lay in between. The CDR3 has 14 amino acids. Germline V gene lookup returns CDR1 KGHSH and CDR2 LQKENI. The CDR3: CASSPKAGVTEAFF. Here the CDR3 DNA reads TGTGCCAGCTCGCCTAAGGCGGGGGTCACTGAAGCTTTCTTT. Complete variable domain (other parts from reference TRBV18 and TRBJ1-1): NAGVMQNPRHLVRRRGQEARLRCSPMKGHSHVYWYRQLPEEGLKFMVYLQKENIIDESGMPKERFSAEFPKEGPSILRIQQVVRGDSAAYFCASSPKAGVTEAFFGQGTRLTVV.

The CDR3 bases are TGTGCCAGCAGCTTAGATGCAGGCACTGAAGCTTTCTTT. Protein sequence: CASSLDAGTEAFF. The V gene is TRBV11-2, the J gene TRBJ1-1; no reliable D call. Per the germline V gene, CDR1 is SGHAT and CDR2 is FQNNGV. V shed 0 bases and J shed 4 bases, with 6 bases lying between them. The CDR3 has 13 residues.

This rearrangement joins TRBV29-1 to TRBJ1-4, with TRBD1 matching 7 bases. This CDR3 comprises 12 residues. J lost 8 bases, V lost 7 bases, and 7 bases had no gene match. Germline assignment: CDR1 SQVTM and CDR2 ANQGSEA. CDR3 nucleotide sequence: TGCAGCGCTCGGACAGGCGGGGAAAAACTGTTTTTT. Amino acid sequence: CSARTGGEKLFF. Filled out from reference TRBV29-1 and TRBJ1-4, the complete variable domain reads SAVISQKPSRDICQRGTSLTIQCQVDSQVTMMFWYRQQPGQSLTLIATANQGSEATYESGFVIDKFPISRPNLTFSTLTVSNMSPEDSSIYLCSARTGGEKLFFGSGTQLSVL.

This clone was counted only a few times. The rearrangement joins TRBV29-1 to TRBJ1-1; D may be TRBD1 (5 bases). The germline V gene encodes CDR1 SQVTM and CDR2 ANQGSEA. The V end was cut by 0 bases, the J end by 2 bases, with 10 bases between. This CDR3 contains 14 residues. The CDR3 DNA is TGCAGCGTTGAAGACAGGACAAGTAACACTGAAGCTTTCTTT. Translation: CSVEDRTSNTEAFF.

V gene TRBV28 combines with J gene TRBJ2-5; TRBD2 matches 12 bases. CDR1 is MDHEN and CDR2 is SYDVKM in the germline V gene. The CDR3 runs to 17 residues. Unmatched junction bases numbered 15, after V lost 8 bases and J lost 5 bases. The CDR3: CASSRLAGDMGGETQYF. The CDR3 DNA follows: TGTGCCAGCTCCCGACTAGCGGGAGATATGGGCGGTGAGACCCAGTACTTC.

The J gene is TRBJ2-1, the V gene TRBV7-9, with D hard to call. V dropped 1 base and J dropped 3 bases, with 7 bases sitting between them. The CDR3 runs to 14 residues. Germline-derived CDR1 and CDR2 are SEHNR and FQNEAQ (reference sequence). This chain's CDR3 is CASSLDVSYNEQFF. In DNA form, the CDR3 reads TGTGCCAGCAGCTTAGATGTCAGCTACAATGAGCAGTTCTTC.

The V and J genes are TRBV9 and TRBJ2-3, with a possible D match to TRBD1 (6 bases). The CDR3 totals 18 residues. Germline CDR1 reads SGDLS; CDR2 reads YYNGEE. The V end was cut by 0 bases, the J end by 1 base, with 18 bases between. The CDR3 sequence is CASSVGGRITKRTDTQYF. The CDR3 region has the DNA TGTGCCAGCAGCGTAGGGGGGCGGATAACGAAGCGCACAGATACGCAGTATTTT.

This clone showed up just a few times. The genes are TRBV29-1 and TRBJ1-1; D is perhaps TRBD1 (5 bases). This CDR3 has 14 residues. V gave up 5 bases and J gave up 1 base, with 14 bases separating them. Germline-derived CDR1 and CDR2 are SQVTM and ANQGSEA. The CDR3 nucleotides are TGCAGCGTTCTCCCCTTCAGGGAGAACACTGAAGCTTTCTTT. Protein sequence: CSVLPFRENTEAFF.

The rearrangement joins TRBV9 to TRBJ1-1; 11 bases map to TRBD1. V gave up 4 bases and J gave up 5 bases; unmatched junction bases: 7. CDR1 is SGDLS and CDR2 is YYNGEE in the germline V gene. The CDR3 covers 15 residues. In DNA, the CDR3 is TGTGCCAGCAGCCCCCCCGGGACAGGGGGTACTGAAGCTTTCTTT. Translating it yields CASSPPGTGGTEAFF.

The rearrangement joins TRBV30 to TRBJ2-1; TRBD2 is a possible D gene (5 bases). The CDR3 totals 13 residues. V was trimmed by 3 bases and J by 9 bases, leaving 15 bases between them. The germline CDR1 and CDR2 sequences are GTSNPN and SVGIG (reference sequence). CDR3 sequence (DNA): TGTGCCTGGAGAAAAGGTGGGAGTGGTGAGCAGTTCTTC. Residues: CAWRKGGSGEQFF.

This clone was picked up a small number of times. The rearrangement joins TRBV29-1 to TRBJ2-2; 7 nucleotides agree with TRBD1. In germline, CDR1 is SQVTM, CDR2 ANQGSEA. The trim removed 5 bases at V and 5 bases at J, leaving 8 bases unmatched. The CDR3 is 14 amino acids. This chain's CDR3 is CSVSRQGRTGELFF. CDR3 nucleotide sequence: TGCAGCGTTAGTCGACAGGGAAGAACCGGGGAGCTGTTTTTT.

This sequence joins TRBV30 and TRBJ2-1, with TRBD2 matching 11 bases. The CDR3 is 14 residues long. The germline V gene encodes CDR1 GTSNPN and CDR2 SVGIG (reference sequence). J gave up 6 bases and V 5 bases, and 6 bases lay outside the gene matches. CDR3 amino acids: CAWELAGVPNEQFF. DNA of the CDR3: TGTGCCTGGGAACTAGCGGGAGTTCCCAATGAGCAGTTCTTC.

This clone was recorded a few times. The rearrangement uses TRBV7-9 and TRBJ2-7, with a tentative D call TRBD1 (6 bases). Trimming took 5 bases from V and 5 from J, leaving 16 bases between them. The CDR3 totals 14 residues. Germline assignment: CDR1 SEHNR and CDR2 FQNEAQ (reference sequence). The CDR3 sequence is CASSLTQQGHEQYF. The CDR3 bases are TGTGCCAGCAGCCTCACACAACAGGGTCACGAGCAGTACTTC.

This clone was detected only a few times. The chain combines TRBV6-5 with TRBJ2-3, with a tentative D call TRBD2 (6 bases). Germline V gene lookup returns CDR1 MNHEY and CDR2 SVGAGI. V was cut by 6 bases and J by 1 base, with 14 bases left in between. This CDR3 comprises 15 residues. CDR3 loop: CASSRAGLRTDTQYF. For the CDR3, the DNA is TGTGCCAGCAGCAGAGCGGGCTTACGCACAGATACGCAGTATTTT.

V is TRBV29-1 and J is TRBJ2-7; 11 bases match TRBD2. V shed 7 bases and J 4 bases; nucleotides not matched to a gene: 15. The germline CDR1 and CDR2 sequences are SQVTM and ANQGSEA. This CDR3 spans 16 amino acids. The CDR3 bases are TGCAGCGCAGAGGGACAGGGAACTAGCGGGAGTTACGAGCAGTACTTC. It specifies CSAEGQGTSGSYEQYF.

This clone was detected only a few times. The rearrangement links TRBV4-1 to TRBJ2-7; D is perhaps TRBD1 (6 bases). Per germline, CDR1 MGHRA and CDR2 YSYEKL. Trimming left V 1 base short and J 3 bases short, with 7 bases between. This CDR3 is 13 amino acids long. For the CDR3, the DNA is TGCGCCAGCAGCCAAGGAGGGGGCTACGAGCAGTACTTC. Its protein is CASSQGGGYEQYF.

Regarding this clone: Different DNA sequences within this sample yield the same CDR3. The genes are TRBV5-1 and TRBJ1-1; the D is unclear. Germline V gene sequence: CDR1 SGHRS, CDR2 YFSETQ. V was clipped by 2 bases and J by 2 bases, with 7 bases between them. The CDR3 runs to 13 residues. CDR3 sequence reads: CASSLRVNTEAFF. Written as DNA, the CDR3 is TGCGCCAGCAGCTTAAGAGTAAACACTGAAGCTTTCTTT.

The genes are TRBV28 and TRBJ2-5; 9 bases agree with TRBD1. The CDR3 consists of 19 residues. Losses at the gene ends were 3 bases for V and 0 bases for J; bases not matched to a gene: 14. Germline lookup yields CDR1 MDHEN and CDR2 SYDVKM. The CDR3, as DNA: TGTGCCAGCAGTTTGCCTCTCGGGACAGGGCGGGGGTACCAAGAGACCCAGTACTTC. Translation gives CASSLPLGTGRGYQETQYF.

This clone was seen more than once but under ten times. Other DNA sequences in the sample encode the same CDR3. The chain carries TRBV30 and TRBJ2-7; 7 positions match TRBD1. This CDR3 is 12 amino acids long. The V and J ends lost 2 bases and 4 bases, in that order; junction bases with no gene match: 2. Germline V gives CDR1 GTSNPN, CDR2 SVGIG (reference sequence). The DNA for the CDR3 is TGTGCCTGGAGTACAGGGGCATACGAGCAGTACTTC. Protein sequence: CAWSTGAYEQYF.

The table lists this clone with a few counts. This chain connects TRBV5-1 to TRBJ2-7, with D possibly TRBD2 on 5 matching bases. CDR1 is SGHRS and CDR2 is YFSETQ in the germline V gene. The V and J ends lost 0 bases and 3 bases respectively, with 10 bases between them. CDR3 length equals 14 residues. As DNA, the CDR3 is TGCGCCAGCAGCTTGGACGCTAGCCTCTACGAGCAGTACTTC. Amino acid sequence: CASSLDASLYEQYF.

A few counts support this clone. V gene TRBV14 combines with J gene TRBJ2-7; no clear D gene. This CDR3 spans 14 amino acids. Looked up from germline, CDR1 is SGHDN and CDR2 is FVKESK. The V end was cut by 1 base, the J end by 0 bases, with 7 bases between. The CDR3 DNA is TGTGCCAGCAGCCAAGTTTCGGGCTCCTACGAGCAGTACTTC. It encodes CASSQVSGSYEQYF.